The source of this TCR beta chain is a study of radiotherapy plus CTLA-4 blockade in lung cancer. Across the whole study: Objective responses were observed in around a sixth of patients, and disease control was achieved by approximately 34%.

Whole-study findings and limits: After radiotherapy and ipilimumab, tumor-derived clones expanded in peripheral blood. Together with interferon-beta, which increased in serum after radiation, early dynamic changes in blood T cell clones were reportedly the best predictors of response.

This clone was seen once. Antigen: not known. The junction and the germline gene differ at one end; a read error may be behind it. Each patient with chemo-refractory metastatic non-small-cell lung cancer was treated with focal radiation plus CTLA-4 blockade using ipilimumab. The repertoire was sequenced with immunoSEQ multiplex PCR; TCRdb's copy has only in-frame clones and lacks some. The table includes 51,000 or so clones, approximately 76% detected once. This TCR was sampled from a human donor with non-small cell lung cancer who had stable disease on radiotherapy plus ipilimumab. Here the sequenced sample was peripheral blood, taken from a patient treated with radiotherapy plus ipilimumab.

The CDR3 bases are TGTGCCAGCAGCTTAGCGGGGCAGGGAAATCAGTCCCAGCATTTT. It is translated as CASSLAGQGNQSQHF. The chain links TRBV7-2 to TRBJ1-5, with D tentatively TRBD1 (5 bases). The germline CDR1 and CDR2 sequences are SGHTA and FQGNSA. This CDR3 spans 15 amino acids.